The 30 T cell receptor beta chains below all came from one sample that was sequenced in a study of tissue T cells after allogeneic stem cell transplantation. This sample's time point: mouse harvest day 14 after allogeneic transplant. Tail vein injection delivered 10^7 T-cell-depleted bone marrow cells and 10^6 splenic CD5+ T cells. Sequencing used immunoSEQ multiplex PCR; TCRdb keeps in-frame clones, though not all of them. The sample contains about 4,400 clones, 47% of which appear only once. The specimen sequenced was lymph node tissue. These receptors all stem from a female BALB/c mouse given C57BL/6 T cells with graft-versus-host disease after an allogeneic hematopoietic cell transplant.

This clone was detected only once. Gene names follow the mouse nomenclature. The CDR3 goes on 1 residue after the read ends, and that part is filled in from the germline J gene. J is TRBJ1-2 and V is TRBV26; perhaps TRBD1 as D (5 bases). V lost 4 bases and J 2 bases, leaving 5 bases between the germline ends. Germline V gene data show CDR1 as KGHPV and CDR2 as FQNQEV (reference sequence). The CDR3 length is 12 residues. This CDR3 is CASSQGNSDYTF. CDR3 DNA, as far as it was read: TGTGCCAGCAGTCAGGGGAACTCCGACTACACC.

A remark on this clone: Gene names refer to mouse genes. The sequenced part of the CDR3 DNA is TGTGCCAGCAGCCTTCGGGGGGGAGGGGTTGAGCAGTTC. Its translation: CASSLRGGGVEQF. The CDR3, in full, reads CASSLRGGGVEQFF. This rearrangement joins TRBV26 to TRBJ2-1; 7 nucleotides align to TRBD2. The observed sequence ends 1 residue before the CDR3 terminus, with the missing tail filled in from the germline J gene. After removal of 6 bases from V and 9 bases from J, the junction contained 11 bases not matched to a gene. The germline CDR1 and CDR2 sequences are KGHPV and FQNQEV (reference sequence). The CDR3 contains 14 residues.

For this clone: Each gene name is a mouse one. The sequence runs out 1 residue before the end of the CDR3; the remainder is reconstructed from the germline J gene. The genes are TRBV1 and TRBJ1-1; 7 bases are a match to TRBD1. This CDR3 comprises 14 residues. V dropped 4 bases and J dropped 4; count of bases not matched to a gene: 6. The germline V gene encodes CDR1 NSQYPW and CDR2 LRSPGD (reference sequence). This CDR3 is CTCSGQGGGTEVFF. The CDR3 bases that were read are TGCACCTGCAGTGGACAGGGAGGCGGCACAGAAGTCTTC.

This clone is deemed medium-sized. Gene names and germline refer to mouse. The read ends 1 residue early relative to the CDR3; the germline J gene fills the gap. This rearrangement joins TRBV26 to TRBJ2-7; 11 bases match TRBD1. Germline CDR1 KGHPV, CDR2 FQNQEV (reference sequence). The CDR3 has 14 amino acids. V lost 2 bases and J lost 4; bases outside the gene matches: 1. The part of the CDR3 DNA that was read is TGTGCCAGCAGTCTGGGGGACAGGGGGTATGAACAGTAC. It translates to CASSLGDRGYEQY. The full CDR3 is CASSLGDRGYEQYF.

The sample holds a few counts of this clone. Genes and germline are mouse. The read stops 1 residue short of the end of the CDR3; the missing end is completed from the germline J gene. The rearrangement links TRBV31 to TRBJ2-1, with no clear D. The CDR3 sequence is 14 residues long. V dropped 1 base and J dropped 0 bases, with 7 bases sitting between them. In germline, CDR1 is GKSSPN, CDR2 SITVG. The sequenced CDR3 bases are TGTGCCTGGAGTCGTATGAATAACTATGCTGAGCAGTTC. Encoded protein: CAWSRMNNYAEQF. The full CDR3 sequence reads CAWSRMNNYAEQFF. The full variable domain, with the rest looked up from reference TRBV31 and TRBJ2-1, is AQTIHQWPVAEIKAVGSPLSLGCTIKGKSSPNLYWYWQATGGTLQQLFYSITVGQVESVVQLNLSASRPKDDQFILSTEKLLLSHSGFYLCAWSRMNNYAEQFFGPGTRLTVL.

Comments on this clone: Gene and germline names: mouse. The read comes to an end 1 residue before the CDR3 does, leaving the germline J gene to fill in the end. The chain couples TRBV12-1 to TRBJ2-1; maybe TRBD2 (5 bases). In germline, CDR1 is SGHSN, CDR2 HYEKVE. V lost 3 bases and J 0 bases, leaving 8 bases between the germline ends. The CDR3 length is 14 residues. This CDR3 reads CASSLDFNYAEQFF. The CDR3 DNA, read in part, is TGTGCCAGCTCTTTGGACTTTAACTATGCTGAGCAGTTC.

Concerning this clone itself: Mouse germline and gene names are used. The DNA ends 1 residue before the CDR3 does, and the rest of the CDR3 is filled in from the germline J gene. The genes are TRBV26 and TRBJ2-7, with D possibly being TRBD2 (7 bases). The ends were cut back, 1 base at V and 6 bases at J, with 10 bases in the middle. Per germline, CDR1 KGHPV and CDR2 FQNQEV (reference sequence). The CDR3 is 13 residues long. CDR3 loop: CASSLWGAGEQYF. The CDR3 bases that were read are TGTGCCAGCAGTCTGTGGGGGGCAGGTGAACAGTAC.

This clone was observed a few times. Germline and genes: mouse. The CDR3 extends 1 residue past the end of the read, so its final part is completed from the germline J gene. The chain carries TRBV26 and TRBJ2-5; D ambiguous. CDR1 is KGHPV and CDR2 is FQNQEV in the germline V gene (reference sequence). This CDR3 has 13 residues. The V end lost 0 bases, the J end lost 4 bases, and 5 bases lay between the germline ends. CDR3 sequence reads: CASSLSREDTQYF. Incomplete CDR3 DNA: TGTGCCAGCAGTCTGTCTCGGGAAGACACCCAGTAC.

This clone was observed a single time. The germline and genes are mouse ones. The read halts 1 residue ahead of the CDR3 end, with the missing end drawn from the germline J gene. This chain joins TRBV13-2 and TRBJ1-1, with TRBD1 matching over 9 bases. Germline V CDR1 and CDR2: NNHNN, SYGAGS (reference sequence). The CDR3 extends over 13 amino acids. V was pared by 5 bases and J by 4 bases, with 3 bases of the junction left unmatched. The CDR3: CASGRQGGTEVFF. CDR3 DNA (partial): TGTGCCAGCGGAAGACAGGGGGGCACAGAAGTCTTC.

By proportion, this clone is medium-sized. These gene names are mouse names. With the read ending 1 residue before the CDR3 end, the germline J gene is used to fill in that end. The rearrangement uses TRBV17 and TRBJ2-3; 13 bases map to TRBD2. The trim removed 6 bases at V and 1 base at J, leaving 4 bases unmatched. CDR3 size: 16 residues. Germline V gives CDR1 MNHDT, CDR2 YYDKIL. The CDR3 loop is CASRDWGGRGAETLYF. CDR3 DNA (partial): TGTGCTAGCAGGGACTGGGGGGGCAGAGGTGCAGAAACGCTGTAT.

This clone is medium-sized in the sample. The listed genes are named as in mouse. With the read ending 1 residue before the CDR3 end, the germline J gene is used to fill in that end. This chain connects TRBV13-3 to TRBJ2-7; 8 positions match TRBD2. This CDR3 has 14 amino acids. Germline-derived CDR1 and CDR2 are NNHDY and SYVADS. The junction had 8 bases not matched to a gene; V was cut back by 5 bases and J by 4 bases. The part of the CDR3 DNA that was read is TGTGCCAGCAGACAACTGGGGGTCCAATATGAACAGTAC. It yields the protein CASRQLGVQYEQY. The full CDR3 reads CASRQLGVQYEQYF.

On this clone itself: Gene names follow the mouse nomenclature. The sequence runs out 1 residue before the end of the CDR3; the remainder is reconstructed from the germline J gene. The chain combines TRBV13-2 with TRBJ2-1, with TRBD2 matching over 9 bases. V lost 5 bases to trimming and J lost 1 base; unmatched junction nucleotides: 7. CDR3 length: 16 amino acids. Germline V gene data show CDR1 as NNHNN and CDR2 as SYGAGS (reference sequence). CDR3 bases read: TGTGCCAGCGGCGCCGGGACTGGGCGCAACTATGCTGAGCAGTTC. Translating it yields CASGAGTGRNYAEQF. The CDR3 in full is CASGAGTGRNYAEQFF.

This clone has more than one count but fewer than ten. Gene names are mouse gene names. The read terminates 1 residue ahead of where the CDR3 ends, so the germline J gene completes it. The chain is built from TRBV26 and TRBJ2-5; D remains ambiguous. CDR1 is KGHPV and CDR2 is FQNQEV in the germline V gene (reference sequence). With 4 bases removed from V and 1 base from J, the gap between germline ends came to 6 bases. This CDR3 comprises 13 residues. The chain's CDR3 is CASSPGDQDTQYF. CDR3 DNA, as far as it was read: TGTGCCAGCAGTCCCGGGGACCAAGACACCCAGTAC.

Notes on this clone: Gene names refer to mouse genes. With the read ending 1 residue before the CDR3 end, the germline J gene is used to fill in that end. The chain employs TRBV13-2 and TRBJ2-1, with D perhaps being TRBD1 or TRBD2 (5 bases each). The CDR3 is made up of 12 amino acids. The germline V and J ends were trimmed by 9 bases and 4 bases, with 11 bases remaining between them. From germline, CDR1 is NNHNN and CDR2 SYGAGS (reference sequence). The DNA read from the CDR3 is TGTGCCATCCGGGACGGATATGCTGAGCAGTTC. Translated, it gives CAIRDGYAEQF. The entire CDR3 sequence reads CAIRDGYAEQFF.

This clone has a handful of counts. The germline and genes are mouse ones. The observed sequence ends 1 residue before the CDR3 terminus, with the missing tail filled in from the germline J gene. The genes are TRBV16 and TRBJ2-4, with 10 nucleotides matching TRBD2. V was pared by 2 bases and J by 1 base, with 3 bases of the junction left unmatched. Germline-derived CDR1 and CDR2 are SGHSA and FRNQAP. CDR3 length: 16 residues. The sequenced part of the CDR3 DNA is TGTGCAAGCAGCTTAAACTGGGGGGGTGGTCAAAACACCTTGTAC. Residues: CASSLNWGGGQNTLY. The whole CDR3 reads CASSLNWGGGQNTLYF. Looking up the rest from reference TRBV16 and TRBJ2-4 gives the full variable domain: NAGVIQTPRHKVTGKGQEATLWCEPISGHSAVFWYRQTIVQGLEFLTYFRNQAPIDDSGMPKERFSAQMPNQSHSTLKIQSTQPQDSAVYLCASSLNWGGGQNTLYFGAGTRLSVL.

This clone occurred once. The gene names here belong to mouse. Coverage ceases 1 residue before the CDR3 finishes, and the germline J gene fills in the end. V and J are TRBV16 and TRBJ2-2; the match to TRBD1 covers 10 bases. Germline CDR1 is SGHSA and CDR2 is FRNQAP. The junction had 3 bases not matched to a gene; V was cut back by 3 bases and J by 11 bases. The CDR3 loop spans 13 amino acids. The sequenced CDR3 bases are TGTGCAAGCAGCTTCGGACAGGGGGTCCAGCTCTAC. It specifies CASSFGQGVQLY. The entire CDR3 sequence reads CASSFGQGVQLYF.

Points on this clone: Gene labels here are mouse ones. The read halts 1 residue ahead of the CDR3 end, with the missing end drawn from the germline J gene. The rearrangement joins TRBV13-2 to TRBJ2-4; 11 bases map to TRBD2. Trimming took 0 bases from V and 0 from J; bases not matched to a gene: 3. Germline V CDR1 and CDR2: NNHNN, SYGAGS (reference sequence). CDR3 size: 17 residues. Here the CDR3 reads CASGDAGTGGSQNTLYF. The CDR3 bases that were read are TGTGCCAGCGGTGATGCCGGGACTGGGGGTAGTCAAAACACCTTGTAC.

To note about this clone: The gene symbols are mouse symbols. The read terminates 1 residue ahead of where the CDR3 ends, so the germline J gene completes it. This rearrangement joins TRBV1 to TRBJ1-1; 7 nucleotides align to TRBD1. The germline gives CDR1 NSQYPW, CDR2 LRSPGD (reference sequence). The CDR3 is 14 amino acids. After removal of 2 bases from V and 3 bases from J, the junction contained 3 bases not matched to a gene. CDR3 in amino acids: CTCSAQQGHTEVFF. The sequenced CDR3 bases are TGCACCTGCAGTGCACAACAGGGGCACACAGAAGTCTTC.

As to this clone: Genes and germline are mouse. The read terminates 1 residue ahead of where the CDR3 ends, so the germline J gene completes it. J is TRBJ1-3 and V is TRBV26; D remains ambiguous. CDR1 and CDR2 from the germline V gene are KGHPV and FQNQEV (reference sequence). This CDR3 contains 14 residues. The V end was cut by 2 bases, the J end by 0 bases, with 5 bases between. The CDR3 region is CASSLENSGNTLYF. The covered CDR3 bases are TGTGCCAGCAGTCTGGAGAATTCTGGAAATACGCTCTAT.

With regard to this clone: Mouse names are used for the genes. The read falls 1 residue short of the CDR3 end, and the missing part is taken from the germline J gene. This chain links TRBV31 with TRBJ1-4; 7 bases align to TRBD1. CDR3 length: 14 amino acids. The V gene's germline CDR1 is GKSSPN and CDR2 SITVG. Germline trimming cut 3 bases from V and 4 bases from J; bases unmatched to any gene: 5. CDR3 sequence reads: CAWRGDRYNERLFF. CDR3 bases read: TGTGCCTGGAGAGGGGACAGATACAACGAAAGATTATTT.

This clone has only a few counts. Genes and germline come from the mouse. The CDR3 here is CASGDGGDTQYF. CDR3 bases read: TGTGCCAGCGGTGATGGGGGGGACACCCAGTAC. The chain carries TRBV13-2 and TRBJ2-5, with D perhaps matching TRBD1 or TRBD2 (5 bases each). Read sequence stops 1 residue before the CDR3 end, and the germline J gene provides the missing end. V lost 0 bases and J lost 6, with 5 bases in between. The V gene's germline CDR1 is NNHNN and CDR2 SYGAGS (reference sequence). The CDR3 runs to 12 residues.

There are a few counts of this clone. These gene names are mouse names. The CDR3 goes on 1 residue after the read ends, and that part is filled in from the germline J gene. The gene calls are TRBV12-2 and TRBJ1-3, with D uncertain. The length of the CDR3 is 14 residues. Germline lookup yields CDR1 SGHLS and CDR2 HYDKME. The V end was cut by 0 bases, the J end by 0 bases, with 5 bases between. The CDR3 reads CASSLENSGNTLYF. CDR3 bases read: TGTGCCAGCTCTCTCGAGAATTCTGGAAATACGCTCTAT.

Of note for this clone: Mouse gene names apply. The read is 1 residue too short to cover the CDR3 end, so that end is filled in from the germline J gene. The chain couples TRBV3 to TRBJ2-4, with 8 bases matching TRBD1. The CDR3 is 16 residues long. With V trimmed by 5 bases and J by 0 bases, 7 bases remained unmatched. CDR1 SNHLY and CDR2 FYNGKV come from the germline V gene (reference sequence). The CDR3 sequence: CASSPGTGASQNTLYF. The sequenced CDR3 bases are TGTGCCAGCAGCCCCGGGACAGGAGCTAGTCAAAACACCTTGTAC.

This clone was detected only a few times. Each gene name is a mouse one. From the germline J gene comes the end of the CDR3, since the read stops 1 residue before it. The chain is built from TRBV26 and TRBJ2-2, with TRBD2 identical over 9 bases. CDR3 length: 15 residues. Trimming took 4 bases from V and 3 from J; bases not matched to a gene: 3. Looked up from germline, CDR1 is KGHPV and CDR2 is FQNQEV (reference sequence). CDR3 in amino acids: CASSQLGGDTGQLYF. The CDR3 DNA, read in part, is TGTGCCAGCAGTCAACTGGGGGGTGACACCGGGCAGCTCTAC. Complete variable domain (other parts from reference TRBV26 and TRBJ2-2): NSKVIQTPRYLVKGQGQKAKMRCIPEKGHPVVFWYQQNKNNEFKFLINFQNQEVLQQIDMTEKRFSAECPSNSPCSLEIQSSEAGDSALYLCASSQLGGDTGQLYFGEGSKLTVL.

This clone showed up just a few times. Gene names and germline match the mouse. The read stops 1 residue short of the end of the CDR3; the missing end is completed from the germline J gene. The V gene is TRBV23, the J gene TRBJ2-7; TRBD2 was called by the table and not checked on the DNA. Germline loops: CDR1 KGHTA, CDR2 FQNQQP. The CDR3 sequence is 13 residues long. The CDR3 loop is CSSSRTGVYEQYF. The CDR3 DNA, read in part, is TGCTCCAGCAGCCGGACTGGGGTCTATGAACAGTAC.

By sample share, this clone is medium-sized. Gene names are mouse gene names. The missing CDR3 end, 1 residue past where the read stops, is filled in from the germline J gene. The chain links TRBV1 to TRBJ1-5; 8 bases are shared with TRBD1. The length of the CDR3 is 14 residues. The germline CDR1 and CDR2 sequences are NSQYPW and LRSPGD (reference sequence). The J segment lost 6 bases and the V segment lost 1 base, leaving 2 bases of the junction unmatched. CDR3 loop: CTCSAGTGSQAPLF. Partial CDR3 DNA: TGCACCTGCAGTGCAGGGACAGGGTCCCAGGCTCCGCTT.

The table lists this clone with a few counts. These gene names are mouse names. From the germline J gene comes the end of the CDR3, since the read stops 1 residue before it. This chain joins TRBV3 and TRBJ1-3; 12 positions match TRBD1. CDR3 length: 17 amino acids. Germline CDR1 SNHLY, CDR2 FYNGKV (reference sequence). The V segment lost 5 bases and the J segment 2 bases; nucleotides outside the gene matches: 7. Incomplete CDR3 DNA: TGTGCCAGCAGCAGATTCGGGACAGGGGGCACTGGAAATACGCTCTAT. Translating it yields CASSRFGTGGTGNTLY. The whole CDR3 region reads CASSRFGTGGTGNTLYF.

This clone was found a few times. Mouse gene names and germline throughout. The CDR3 end lies 1 residue beyond the end of the read and is filled in from the germline J gene. The V and J genes are TRBV26 and TRBJ2-7; TRBD2 matches at 8 bases. Per the germline V gene, CDR1 is KGHPV and CDR2 is FQNQEV (reference sequence). V shed 1 base and J 0 bases; nucleotides not matched to a gene: 2. This CDR3 is built from 15 residues. The CDR3 loop is CASSLWGGRSYEQYF. CDR3 DNA, as far as it was read: TGTGCCAGCAGTCTGTGGGGGGGGCGCTCCTATGAACAGTAC.

Concerning this clone itself: Gene names follow the mouse nomenclature. Read sequence stops 1 residue before the CDR3 end, and the germline J gene provides the missing end. The rearrangement links TRBV26 to TRBJ2-3; D not certain. With 4 bases removed from V and 0 bases from J, the gap between germline ends came to 8 bases. Germline V CDR1 and CDR2: KGHPV, FQNQEV (reference sequence). This CDR3 spans 14 amino acids. CDR3 region: CASSPTTSAETLYF. CDR3 DNA, as far as it was read: TGTGCCAGCAGTCCGACAACTAGTGCAGAAACGCTGTAT. Full variable domain (remainder filled in from reference TRBV26 and TRBJ2-3): NSKVIQTPRYLVKGQGQKAKMRCIPEKGHPVVFWYQQNKNNEFKFLINFQNQEVLQQIDMTEKRFSAECPSNSPCSLEIQSSEAGDSALYLCASSPTTSAETLYFGSGTRLTVL.

In regard to this clone: These gene names are mouse names. The read ends 1 residue before the CDR3 terminus; that terminus is restored from the germline J gene. The gene calls are TRBV23 and TRBJ2-3; TRBD2, the table's D call, was not compared with the DNA. CDR3 length equals 16 residues. Germline lookup yields CDR1 KGHTA and CDR2 FQNQQP. CDR3 bases read: TGCTCCAGCAGTCAATCCACTGGGGGGATTGCAGAAACGCTGTAT. Encoded protein: CSSSQSTGGIAETLY. The whole CDR3 protein is CSSSQSTGGIAETLYF.